The rows below give T cell receptor beta chains drawn from one sample of a study of cytomegalovirus exposure and HLA in healthy donors. TCRdb keeps only in-frame clones here, not all; method: immunoSEQ multiplex PCR. Counted here are 150,000 to 200,000 clones, around three quarters occurring once; the ten biggest clones make up approximately 3.1%. The sequenced material came from PBMCs. These receptors were collected from a woman aged 35 to 49 in good health and CMV-seronegative. The CDR3 runs from the conserved cysteine through the conserved F or W. The D gene is left open where the match is weak. Clone size is given for some rows only: seen once, a few or many times, or a class if the clone is expanded.

j_gene	abundance	v_gene	d_gene	CDR3aa	CDR3nt
TRBJ1-1	NA	TRBV6-1	NA	CASKLGTTNTEAFF	TGTGCCAGCAAACTAGGGACAACGAACACTGAAGCTTTCTTT
TRBJ1-6	NA	TRBV19	NA	CASSRSARDNSPLHF	TGTGCCAGTAGCCGGTCAGCCAGGGATAATTCACCCCTCCACTTT
TRBJ2-7	NA	TRBV7-6	NA	CASSSTSVEQYF	TGTGCCAGCAGCTCCACCTCGGTCGAGCAGTACTTC
TRBJ1-1	NA	TRBV7-6	NA	CASSLASGGEAFF	TGTGCCAGCAGCTTAGCGTCCGGCGGCGAAGCTTTCTTT
TRBJ2-7	NA	TRBV5-1	NA	CASSRTGNYEQYF	TGCGCCAGCAGCCGTACAGGTAACTACGAGCAGTACTTC
TRBJ1-1	NA	TRBV7-2	TRBD1	CASSVMGQGASNTEAFF	TGTGCCAGCAGCGTAATGGGACAGGGGGCTTCAAACACTGAAGCTTTCTTT
TRBJ1-5	NA	TRBV5-6	NA	CASSLGGPKQPQHF	TGTGCCAGCAGCTTGGGCGGCCCAAAGCAGCCCCAGCATTTT
TRBJ2-5	NA	TRBV19	NA	CASRDTQLQETQYF	TGTGCCAGCCGGGACACGCAGCTACAAGAGACCCAGTACTTC
TRBJ2-5	few	TRBV2	TRBD2	CASSGGLASKETQYF	TGTGCCAGCAGTGGAGGACTAGCGTCAAAAGAGACCCAGTACTTC
TRBJ1-2	NA	TRBV6-5	NA	CASRIGDYGYTF	TGTGCCAGCAGGATAGGGGACTATGGCTACACCTTC
TRBJ1-6	NA	TRBV18	NA	CASSGGQTDNSPLHF	TGTGCCAGCTCAGGTGGACAGACAGATAATTCACCCCTCCACTTT
TRBJ1-2	once	TRBV5-4	NA	CASSLGVGGYTF	TGTGCCAGCAGCTTAGGGGTAGGTGGCTACACCTTC
TRBJ2-1	NA	TRBV19	NA	CASSIGIGRYNEQFF	TGTGCCAGTAGTATAGGCATCGGCAGGTACAATGAGCAGTTCTTC
TRBJ1-1	few	TRBV5-5	TRBD1	CASSLLPGQGMNTEAFF	TGTGCCAGCAGTCTACTTCCGGGACAGGGGATGAACACTGAAGCTTTCTTT
TRBJ2-2	NA	TRBV7-9	TRBD1	CASSRGQGKLFF	TGTGCCAGCAGCCGGGGACAGGGGAAGCTGTTTTTT
TRBJ1-6	NA	TRBV2	NA	CASRQQGSYNSPLHF	TGTGCCAGCAGGCAACAGGGCTCCTATAATTCACCCCTCCACTTT
TRBJ2-2	NA	TRBV7-6	TRBD1	CASSLGRQGGAGELFF	TGTGCCAGCAGCTTAGGGCGACAGGGGGGGGCCGGGGAGCTGTTTTTT
TRBJ1-1	NA	TRBV6-6	TRBD1	CASSRGDRGRTTEAFF	TGTGCCAGCAGCCGTGGGGACAGGGGGCGCACCACTGAAGCTTTCTTT
TRBJ2-7	NA	TRBV6-5	TRBD1	CATLGQHNYEQYF	TGTGCCACCCTGGGACAGCACAACTACGAGCAGTACTTC
TRBJ1-5	NA	TRBV27	TRBD1	CASSFGTGGDQPQHF	TGTGCCAGCAGTTTTGGGACAGGGGGTGATCAGCCCCAGCATTTT
TRBJ1-5	NA	TRBV5-6	NA	CASSLRGGNQPQHF	TGTGCCAGCAGCTTAAGGGGGGGAAATCAGCCCCAGCATTTT
TRBJ2-7	NA	TRBV5-1	NA	CASSAHRAPSSYEQYF	TGCGCCAGCAGCGCGCACAGGGCCCCTAGCTCCTACGAGCAGTACTTC
TRBJ1-3	NA	TRBV19	NA	CASSPNLSGNTIYF	TGTGCCAGTAGCCCTAATCTCTCTGGAAACACCATATATTTT
TRBJ2-7	NA	TRBV19	NA	CASSIGTRVYEQYF	TGTGCCAGTAGTATAGGGACGCGGGTCTACGAGCAGTACTTC
TRBJ1-1	few	TRBV7-7	NA	CAAKRATRDTEAFF	TGTGCCGCAAAACGGGCCACCAGGGACACTGAAGCTTTCTTT
TRBJ1-1	NA	TRBV18	NA	CASSITGFDTEAFF	TGTGCCAGCTCAATCACGGGGTTTGACACTGAAGCTTTCTTT
TRBJ1-1	NA	TRBV4-1	TRBD1	CASSRRTGTANTEAFF	TGCGCCAGCAGCCGGAGAACCGGGACAGCGAACACTGAAGCTTTCTTT
TRBJ2-7	NA	TRBV27	TRBD2	CASSLSSAGGPFEQYF	TGTGCCAGCAGTTTATCTTCGGCGGGGGGGCCGTTCGAGCAGTACTTC
TRBJ1-2	NA	TRBV5-4	NA	CASSSERTALEGYTF	TGTGCCAGCAGCTCCGAAAGGACAGCCCTGGAAGGCTACACCTTC
TRBJ2-1	NA	TRBV4-1	TRBD2	CASSQEKRGSNEQFF	TGCGCCAGCAGCCAAGAAAAGCGGGGGAGCAATGAGCAGTTCTTC
TRBJ1-4	few	TRBV11-2	TRBD1	CASSLTQGVHEKLFF	TGTGCCAGCAGCTTGACACAGGGGGTACATGAAAAACTGTTTTTT
TRBJ2-3	NA	TRBV4-1	NA	CASSQGVGSLAGNTQYF	TGCGCCAGCAGCCAAGGGGTTGGCTCCTTGGCGGGGAATACGCAGTATTTT
TRBJ1-2	NA	TRBV27	NA	CASSPFRGNDGYTF	TGTGCCAGCAGTCCATTCAGAGGGAACGATGGCTACACCTTC